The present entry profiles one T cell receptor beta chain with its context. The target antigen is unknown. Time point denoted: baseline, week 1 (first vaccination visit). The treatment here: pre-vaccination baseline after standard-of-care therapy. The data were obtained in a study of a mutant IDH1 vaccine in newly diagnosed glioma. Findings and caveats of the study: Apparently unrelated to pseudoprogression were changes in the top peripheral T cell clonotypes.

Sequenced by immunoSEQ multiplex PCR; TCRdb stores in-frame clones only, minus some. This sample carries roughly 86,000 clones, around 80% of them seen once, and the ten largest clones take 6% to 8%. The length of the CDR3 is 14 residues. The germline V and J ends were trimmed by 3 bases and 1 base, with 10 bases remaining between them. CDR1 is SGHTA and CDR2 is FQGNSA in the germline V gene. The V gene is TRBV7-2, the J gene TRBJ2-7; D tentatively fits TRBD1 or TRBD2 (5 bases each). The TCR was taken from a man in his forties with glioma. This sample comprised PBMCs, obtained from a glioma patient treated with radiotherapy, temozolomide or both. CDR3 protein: CASSLMGVSYEQYF. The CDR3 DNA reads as TGTGCCAGCAGCTTGATGGGGGTTTCCTACGAGCAGTACTTC.